One T cell receptor beta chain is described in this entry. Data came from immunoSEQ multiplex PCR; TCRdb stores just in-frame clones and leaves some out. The sample includes approximately 6,300 clones, around 75% seen only once; the top ten take 15% to 20%. The CDR3 spans 14 residues. From germline, CDR1 is KGHSH and CDR2 LQKENI. V was pared by 6 bases and J by 7 bases, with 8 bases of the junction left unmatched. The sample is drawn from a study of preoperative IRX-2 immunotherapy in early breast cancer. Treatment in this sample: preoperative locoregional IRX-2 cytokine immunotherapy. Patients received preoperative, locoregional IRX-2 cytokine immunotherapy in a phase Ib study.

The V call is TRBV18, the J call TRBJ1-5, with 8 bases fitting TRBD1. This specimen was tumor tissue, taken before IRX-2 immunotherapy. The receptor was derived from a human donor with breast cancer. Here the CDR3 reads CASSQDRVYQPQHF. In nucleotides, the CDR3 is TGTGCCAGCTCGCAGGACAGGGTGTACCAGCCCCAGCATTTT.